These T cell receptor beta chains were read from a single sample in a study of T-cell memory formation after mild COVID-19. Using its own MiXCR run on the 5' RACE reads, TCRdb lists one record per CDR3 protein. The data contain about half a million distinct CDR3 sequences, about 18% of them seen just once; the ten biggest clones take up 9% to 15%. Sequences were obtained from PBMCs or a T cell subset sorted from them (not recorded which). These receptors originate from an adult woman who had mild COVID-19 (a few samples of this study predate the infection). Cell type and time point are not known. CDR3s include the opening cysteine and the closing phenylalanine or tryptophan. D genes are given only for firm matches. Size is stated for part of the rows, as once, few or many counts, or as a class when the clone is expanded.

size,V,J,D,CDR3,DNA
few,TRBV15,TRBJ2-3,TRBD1,CATSRGDRGTDTQYF,TGTGCCACCAGCAGAGGGGACAGGGGGACAGATACGCAGTATTTT
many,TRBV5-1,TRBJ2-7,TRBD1,CASSRDRAYEQYF,TGCGCCAGCAGCCGGGACAGGGCCTACGAGCAGTACTTC
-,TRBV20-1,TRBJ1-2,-,CSARSLYGYTF,TGCAGTGCTAGAAGTCTCTATGGCTACACCTTC
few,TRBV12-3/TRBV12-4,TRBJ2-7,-,CASSFGGLNYEQYF,TGTGCCAGCAGTTTTGGAGGGCTCAACTACGAGCAGTACTTC
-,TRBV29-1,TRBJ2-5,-,CSVLDGETQYF,TGCAGCGTTCTTGACGGGGAGACCCAGTACTTC
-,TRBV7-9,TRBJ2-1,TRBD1,CASSRRQGARGSYNEQFF,TGTGCCAGCAGTAGGAGACAGGGGGCGCGTGGGTCCTACAATGAGCAGTTCTTC
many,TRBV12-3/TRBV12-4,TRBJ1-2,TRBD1,CASSNFGTAGYTF,TGTGCCAGCAGTAATTTCGGGACAGCTGGCTACACCTTC
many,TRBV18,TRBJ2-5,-,CASSPSRGQETQYF,TGTGCCAGCTCCCCCTCCAGGGGACAAGAGACCCAGTACTTC
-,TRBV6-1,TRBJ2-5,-,CASSEGVPEETQYF,TGTGCCAGCAGTGAAGGAGTCCCTGAAGAGACCCAGTACTTC
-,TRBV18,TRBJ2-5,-,CASSPLDQETQYF,TGTGCCAGCTCACCTCTGGACCAAGAGACCCAGTACTTC
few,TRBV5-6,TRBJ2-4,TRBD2,CASSWGAGVRLAKNIQYF,TGTGCCAGCAGCTGGGGTGCGGGAGTAAGACTAGCCAAAAACATTCAGTACTTC
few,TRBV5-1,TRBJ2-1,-,CASSHRTFSYNEQFF,TGCGCCAGCAGCCACCGGACCTTCTCCTACAATGAGCAGTTCTTC